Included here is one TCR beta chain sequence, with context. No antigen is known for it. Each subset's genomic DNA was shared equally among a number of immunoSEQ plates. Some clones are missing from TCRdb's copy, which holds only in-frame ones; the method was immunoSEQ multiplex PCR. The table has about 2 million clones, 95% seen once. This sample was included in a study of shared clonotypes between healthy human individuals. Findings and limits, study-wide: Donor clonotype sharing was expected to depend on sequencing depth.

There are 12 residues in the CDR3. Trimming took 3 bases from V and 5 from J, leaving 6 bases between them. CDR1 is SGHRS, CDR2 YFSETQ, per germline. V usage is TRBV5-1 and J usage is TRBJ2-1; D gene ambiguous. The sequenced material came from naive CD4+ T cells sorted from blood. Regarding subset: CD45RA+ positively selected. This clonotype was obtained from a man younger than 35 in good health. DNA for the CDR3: TGCGCCAGCAGCTACAATAACAATGAGCAGTTCTTC. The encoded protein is CASSYNNNEQFF. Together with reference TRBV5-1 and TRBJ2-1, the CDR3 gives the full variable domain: KAGVTQTPRYLIKTRGQQVTLSCSPISGHRSVSWYQQTPGQGLQFLFEYFSETQRNKGNFPGRFSGRQFSNSRSEMNVSTLELGDSALYLCASSYNNNEQFFGPGTRLTVL.